This T cell receptor (beta chain) was found in a study of T cells in Graves' hyperthyroidism and ophthalmopathy (dated by TCRdb to between 2018 and 2021). With regard to the full study: Peripheral blood was sampled at the time of initial diagnosis, prior to any treatment. To identify distinguishing TCR V-J signatures, a discovery cohort of 90 to 100 patients was used, comprising 43 with Graves' ophthalmopathy and roughly 60 with stable Graves' hyperthyroidism. For training and testing, the 100 or so patients in the discovery cohort were randomly divided in a 7:3 ratio. Prospective prediction of ophthalmopathy was tested in an independent validation cohort consisting of 18 to 20 hyperthyroidism patients and 15 or so patients who later progressed to ophthalmopathy. The paper reports TCR Vbeta CDR3 sequencing of some 140 peripheral blood samples: over 40 ophthalmopathy, under 80 hyperthyroidism and around 17 progressor patients. After sampling, hyperthyroidism patients received methimazole starting at 30 mg daily, and ophthalmopathy patients received high-dose intravenous methylprednisolone. The study also compared thyroid tissue and blood T-cell repertoires from about 6 Graves' hyperthyroidism patients.

The TCR beta CDR3 regions were amplified from the RNA transcripts. For the first round of RT-PCR on the TCR CDR3, the HTBI primer set was used together with the Qiagen OneStep RT-PCR kit. A second multiplex PCR round built the libraries, followed by size selection and purification. Libraries were sequenced paired-end with 100 bp reads on an Illumina HiSeq2000. In the source study's methods: SOAPnuke was used to process the raw data, throwing out any read that contained adapters or uncalled bases, had a mean Phred below 15, or lacked an exact constant-primer or identifier match. High-quality paired reads were merged with COPE v1.2.5, and unique nucleotide sequences were defined as clonotypes. MiTCR v1.1 was used to align clonotypes to the IMGT TRBV, TRBD and TRBJ reference segments. Only V-J combinations with frequency above 0.0001, covering roughly 99% of repertoires, were analysed. A TCS score was defined as the ratio between F50 (clonal expansion) and ExV (chaos), using BLOSUM62-based TCRdist between CDR3 peptides within each V-J. Welch's t-statistics and random forest reduced around 550 V-J features to fewer than 15, which were used in a naive Bayes classifier (R e1071). TCRdb ran its own pipeline on the public reads, namely fastp trimming at Q25 and MiXCR clone calling, and kept in-frame beta chains. Each entry is one CDR3 protein sequence, shown with its most common DNA and genes. These V and J calls derive from TCRdb rather than the authors' analysis. Counted in this sample were more than 350,000 distinct CDR3 sequences; nearly 15% of them appeared once. The ten largest clones add up to about 21% of the sample.

Here V drops 5 bases and J drops 10 bases, and the junction holds 13 bases not matched to any gene. The germline V gene sets CDR1 to MNHEY and CDR2 to SVGEGT. Inclusive of the bounding cysteine and phenylalanine, the CDR3 is 15 residues long. Here the CDR3 DNA is all that survives: 45 bases in frame from base 1. Overall results and qualifications from the work: Ophthalmopathy was separated from stable hyperthyroidism by a 13 V-J signature model, with 87.88% sensitivity and about 81% specificity obtained in cross-validation and 80%/75% obtained in testing. No statistical method was used to set the sample size in advance, and investigators knew the group allocation. Blood samples also contained most of the expanded thyroid clonotypes (frequency above 0.001), which suggests that blood repertoires may reflect thyroid immune responses. In validation, the model predicted progression to ophthalmopathy a median of 6.5 months before onset, with 70% to 71% sensitivity and roughly 79% specificity.

At least ten counts were recorded for this clonotype. No cognate antigen has been identified for it. No base-level quality is on record; no much larger clone is a single base apart. Ophthalmopathy patients had moderately to severely active disease, with a Clinical Activity Score of 3 or more, a NOSPECS grade of 4 or more, and a disease duration of less than 3 months. Any patient with an uncontrolled infection, another autoimmune disease, pregnancy or lactation was excluded. Diagnoses were based on clinical symptoms, serum thyroxine and TRAb, thyroid ultrasound and orbital computed tomography. Ficoll-Paque density gradient centrifugation was used to isolate PBMCs from under 11 ml of fresh peripheral blood. Total RNA was extracted using Trizol reagent, and RNA quality was assessed on an Agilent 2100 Bioanalyzer.

The receptor's source is a woman aged 55 to 70 with Graves' ophthalmopathy. The sequence links TRBV6-2 or TRBV6-3 to TRBJ2-1, with 8 middle bases fitting TRBD2. Sequenced: blood. The CDR3 in this case is CASSPLAVPVMEQFF. The sequence in DNA is TGTGCCAGCAGTCCACTAGCGGTACCTGTTATGGAGCAGTTCTTC.